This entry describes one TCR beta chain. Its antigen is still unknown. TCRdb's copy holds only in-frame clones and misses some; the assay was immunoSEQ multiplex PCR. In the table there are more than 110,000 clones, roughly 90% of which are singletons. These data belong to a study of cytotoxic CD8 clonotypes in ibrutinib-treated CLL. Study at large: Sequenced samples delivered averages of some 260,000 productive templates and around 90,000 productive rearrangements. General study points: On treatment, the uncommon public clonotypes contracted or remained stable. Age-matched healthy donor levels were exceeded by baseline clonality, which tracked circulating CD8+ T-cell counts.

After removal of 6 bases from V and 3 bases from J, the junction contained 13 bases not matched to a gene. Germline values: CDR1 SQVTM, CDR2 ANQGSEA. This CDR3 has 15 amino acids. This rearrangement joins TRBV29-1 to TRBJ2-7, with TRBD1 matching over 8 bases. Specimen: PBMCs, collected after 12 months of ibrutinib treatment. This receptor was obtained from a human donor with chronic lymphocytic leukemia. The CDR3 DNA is TGCAGCGTGGGGTCCCCCGGGACAGGCCTCTACGAGCAGTACTTC. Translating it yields CSVGSPGTGLYEQYF.